Listed here are 17 T cell receptor beta chains from one sample, sequenced in a study of blood T cell repertoires in COVID-19. Sequenced by immunoSEQ multiplex PCR; TCRdb stores in-frame clones only, minus some. The table shows about 210,000 clones, with around 85% occurring only once. Sequences were obtained from PBMCs or T cells enriched from blood (not recorded which). These receptors were collected from a woman in her thirties or forties with acute COVID-19.

The chain joins TRBV7-9 to TRBJ1-1; 10 positions match TRBD1. Germline CDR1 reads SEHNR; CDR2 reads FQNEAQ (reference sequence). With V trimmed by 5 bases and J by 4 bases, 4 bases remained unmatched. This CDR3 is 14 amino acids long. The CDR3 bases are TGTGCCAGCAGCGCCCGACAGGGGGCCACTGAAGCTTTCTTT. It encodes CASSARQGATEAFF.

V is TRBV29-1 and J is TRBJ1-1; 9 bases are shared with TRBD1. The length of the CDR3 is 15 residues. V lost 6 bases to trimming and J lost 0 bases; unmatched junction nucleotides: 8. Germline loops: CDR1 SQVTM, CDR2 ANQGSEA. The CDR3 DNA sequence: TGCAGCGTCAATTACAGGGGGCACGTGAACACTGAAGCTTTCTTT. This sequence encodes CSVNYRGHVNTEAFF.

The genes are TRBV7-9 and TRBJ2-7; D possibly corresponds to TRBD1 (8 bases). CDR1 is SEHNR and CDR2 is FQNEAQ in the germline V gene (reference sequence). Trimming left V 3 bases short and J 3 bases short, with 12 bases between. This CDR3 is built from 14 residues. The CDR3 spells CASSFTGGDYEQYF. The CDR3 DNA sequence: TGTGCCAGCAGCTTCACAGGGGGGGACTACGAGCAGTACTTC.

The rearrangement uses TRBV5-5 and TRBJ2-5, with D possibly being TRBD1 (5 bases). Germline CDR1 SGHKS, CDR2 YYEKEE (reference sequence). Between the trimmed V and J ends, which lost 4 bases and 3 bases, there was a span of 16 bases. There are 15 residues in the CDR3. Here the CDR3 DNA reads TGTGCCAGCAGCCAACTAACCCCAGGGAAAGAGACCCAGTACTTC. Its translation is CASSQLTPGKETQYF.

The rearrangement joins TRBV4-1 to TRBJ2-7, with TRBD1 as a possible D gene (6 bases). The CDR3 spans 14 residues. V shed 3 bases and J shed 2 bases, with 11 bases lying between them. Germline CDR1 is MGHRA and CDR2 is YSYEKL. CDR3 region: CASSQGHGPYEQYF. The CDR3 DNA follows: TGCGCCAGCAGCCAGGGACACGGACCCTACGAGCAGTACTTC.

The rearrangement joins TRBV28 to TRBJ2-7, with TRBD2 as a possible D gene (5 bases). The V end was cut by 3 bases, the J end by 2 bases, with 14 bases between. Germline V gene sequence: CDR1 MDHEN, CDR2 SYDVKM. This CDR3 contains 15 residues. The CDR3 region has the DNA TGTGCCAGCAGTTTCTCCCCTAGCAGCGCCTACGAGCAGTACTTC. It yields the protein CASSFSPSSAYEQYF.

This clone occurred once. This chain joins TRBV28 and TRBJ1-2, with D tentatively TRBD1 (5 bases). CDR3 length: 14 amino acids. The ends were cut back, 6 bases at V and 1 base at J, with 12 bases in the middle. Germline loops: CDR1 MDHEN, CDR2 SYDVKM. The CDR3, as DNA: TGTGCCAGCAGCATAGACAGAAGTAACTATGGCTACACCTTC. It codes for CASSIDRSNYGYTF.

This sequence joins TRBV10-2 and TRBJ1-3, with D hard to call. The CDR3 is made up of 17 amino acids. V gave up 2 bases and J gave up 5 bases, with 19 bases separating them. The germline gives CDR1 WSHSY, CDR2 SAAADI. The CDR3 nucleotides are TGCGCCAGCAGTGAGGGAGGTCAGGTGGTCAATAGAAACACCATATATTTT. It is translated as CASSEGGQVVNRNTIYF.

V usage is TRBV6-1 and J usage is TRBJ1-6, with 11 bases identical to TRBD1. The CDR3 sequence is 14 residues long. Germline V CDR1 and CDR2: MNHNS, SASEGT. V lost 3 bases, J lost 10 bases, and 2 bases stayed unmatched. CDR3 protein: CASSEDRGQSPLHF. The CDR3 nucleotides read TGTGCCAGCAGTGAGGACAGGGGGCAATCACCCCTCCACTTT.

The CDR3 region has the DNA TGTGCCAGCAGTCGAAAGGACAGTGAAGAGACCCAGTACTTC. Encoded protein: CASSRKDSEETQYF. The chain is built from TRBV6-5 and TRBJ2-5; a weak D match, TRBD1 (6 bases). CDR3 length: 14 residues. Trimming left V 5 bases short and J 3 bases short, with 13 bases between. CDR1 is MNHEY and CDR2 is SVGAGI in the germline V gene.

The rearrangement links TRBV5-1 to TRBJ2-2, with TRBD1 matching 7 bases. CDR3 size: 16 residues. V lost 0 bases, J lost 6 bases, and 8 bases stayed unmatched. Germline CDR1 SGHRS, CDR2 YFSETQ. The CDR3 DNA reads TGCGCCAGCAGCTTGGGACAGGGCTCGTACCCCGGGGAGCTGTTTTTT. This translates into CASSLGQGSYPGELFF. The entire variable domain, with the rest obtained from reference TRBV5-1 and TRBJ2-2, is as follows: KAGVTQTPRYLIKTRGQQVTLSCSPISGHRSVSWYQQTPGQGLQFLFEYFSETQRNKGNFPGRFSGRQFSNSRSEMNVSTLELGDSALYLCASSLGQGSYPGELFFGEGSRLTVL.

V usage is TRBV7-3 and J usage is TRBJ2-7, with 8 positions matching TRBD2. Germline assignment: CDR1 SGHTA and CDR2 FQGTGA. The CDR3 is 13 residues long. The V and J ends lost 5 bases and 5 bases, in that order; junction bases with no gene match: 5. The CDR3, as DNA: TGTGCCAGCAGCCGGGGACTAGAGAACGAGCAGTACTTC. This encodes CASSRGLENEQYF.

This clone appeared once. The genes are TRBV18 and TRBJ2-2, with TRBD1 as a possible D gene (5 bases). This CDR3 is built from 18 residues. Per the germline V gene, CDR1 is KGHSH and CDR2 is LQKENI. With 1 base removed from V and 0 bases from J, the gap between germline ends came to 15 bases. In nucleotides, the CDR3 is TGTGCCAGCTCACCACTTGGCCCTACAGGAGCGAACACCGGGGAGCTGTTTTTT. Translating it yields CASSPLGPTGANTGELFF.

This clone was observed once. The chain uses TRBV30 and TRBJ2-6, with D possibly being TRBD2 (6 bases). V shed 1 base and J shed 2 bases, with 18 bases lying between them. CDR3 length: 18 amino acids. Germline V CDR1 and CDR2: GTSNPN, SVGIG (reference sequence). Here the CDR3 DNA reads TGTGCCTGGAGTGCCCTCACCCTAGCGAGGGCTGGGGCCAACGTCCTGACTTTC. Protein: CAWSALTLARAGANVLTF.

This chain links TRBV28 with TRBJ1-4; 7 nucleotides agree with TRBD1. Germline assignment: CDR1 MDHEN and CDR2 SYDVKM. The CDR3 sequence is 15 residues long. With 2 bases clipped from V and 4 bases from J, the junction kept 4 bases outside the gene matches. CDR3 nucleotide sequence: TGTGCCAGCAGTTTAGGGACAGTCCTTAATGAAAAACTGTTTTTT. Amino acids: CASSLGTVLNEKLFF.

This clone has only one observation. The chain has TRBV28 and TRBJ1-3; D is unresolved. The germline CDR1 and CDR2 sequences are MDHEN and SYDVKM. Trimming removed 11 bases at V and 0 bases at J, with 17 bases between. The CDR3 consists of 15 residues. CDR3 protein: CACRRVGYSGNTIYF. The CDR3 coding sequence is TGTGCCTGTCGGAGGGTTGGGTACTCTGGAAACACCATATATTTT. Using reference TRBV28 and TRBJ1-3 for the parts outside the CDR3, the full variable domain is DVKVTQSSRYLVKRTGEKVFLECVQDMDHENMFWYRQDPGLGLRLIYFSYDVKMKEKGDIPEGYSVSREKKERFSLILESASTNQTSMYLCACRRVGYSGNTIYFGEGSWLTVV.

The chain recombines TRBV29-1 with TRBJ2-5; D may be TRBD2 (6 bases). Germline V gives CDR1 SQVTM, CDR2 ANQGSEA. The CDR3 is 13 residues long. The CDR3 DNA reads as TGCATCATGCCGGGGGAGACGGAAGAGACCCAGTACTTC. The encoded protein is CIMPGETEETQYF.